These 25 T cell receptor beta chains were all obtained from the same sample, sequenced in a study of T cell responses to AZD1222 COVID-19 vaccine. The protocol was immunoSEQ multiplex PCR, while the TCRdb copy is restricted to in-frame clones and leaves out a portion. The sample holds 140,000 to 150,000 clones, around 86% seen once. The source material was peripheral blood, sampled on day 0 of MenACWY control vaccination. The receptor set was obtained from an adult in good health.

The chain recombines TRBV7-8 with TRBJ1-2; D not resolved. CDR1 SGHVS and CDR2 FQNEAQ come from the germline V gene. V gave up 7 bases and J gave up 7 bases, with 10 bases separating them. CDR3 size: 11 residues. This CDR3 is CASITKGGYTF. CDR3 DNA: TGTGCCAGCATCACAAAGGGTGGCTACACCTTC.

The CDR3 loop reads CASSLGFSGQGAIGSYEQYF. CDR3 coding DNA: TGTGCCAGCTCACTCGGGTTTTCGGGACAGGGGGCAATCGGGTCCTACGAGCAGTACTTC. The genes are TRBV18 and TRBJ2-7, with 12 positions matching TRBD1. Germline CDR1 is KGHSH and CDR2 is LQKENI. The CDR3 contains 20 residues. V lost 4 bases and J lost 1; bases outside the gene matches: 17.

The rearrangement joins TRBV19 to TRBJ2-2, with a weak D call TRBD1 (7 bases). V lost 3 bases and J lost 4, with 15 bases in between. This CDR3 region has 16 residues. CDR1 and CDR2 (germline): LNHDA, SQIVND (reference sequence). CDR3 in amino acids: CASSISGGLGTGELFF. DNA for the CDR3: TGTGCCAGTAGTATTTCAGGGGGGCTGGGCACCGGGGAGCTGTTTTTT.

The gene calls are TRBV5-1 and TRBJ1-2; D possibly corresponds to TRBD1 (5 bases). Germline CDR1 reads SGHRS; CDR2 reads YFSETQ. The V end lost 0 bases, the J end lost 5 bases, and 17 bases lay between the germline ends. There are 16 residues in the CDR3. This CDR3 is CASSLAPGGTGYGYTF. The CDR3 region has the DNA TGCGCCAGCAGCTTGGCCCCCGGGGGGACTGGGTATGGCTACACCTTC.

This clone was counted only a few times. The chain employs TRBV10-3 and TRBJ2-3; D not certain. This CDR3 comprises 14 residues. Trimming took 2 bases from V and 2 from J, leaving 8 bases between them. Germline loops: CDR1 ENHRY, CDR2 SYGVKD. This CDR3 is CAISEPSDTDTQYF. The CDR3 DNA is TGTGCCATCAGTGAGCCGAGCGACACAGATACGCAGTATTTT.

CDR3 sequence (DNA): TGCAGCGCCCGGGACAGTTATTATGGCTACACCTTC. It translates to CSARDSYYGYTF. The chain carries TRBV29-1 and TRBJ1-2, with 7 positions matching TRBD1. The junction had 7 bases not matched to a gene; V was cut back by 7 bases and J by 5 bases. This CDR3 is built from 12 residues. Germline V CDR1 and CDR2: SQVTM, ANQGSEA.

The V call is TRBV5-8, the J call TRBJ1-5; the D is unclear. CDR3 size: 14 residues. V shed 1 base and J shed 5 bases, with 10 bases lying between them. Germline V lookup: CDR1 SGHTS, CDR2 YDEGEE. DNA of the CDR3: TGTGCCAGCAGCTTGTACATACCCCATCAGCCCCAGCATTTT. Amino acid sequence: CASSLYIPHQPQHF.

CDR3 amino acids: CASSQPDRFYGYTF. The CDR3 DNA sequence: TGCGCCAGCAGCCAACCGGACAGATTCTATGGCTACACCTTC. The chain recombines TRBV4-1 with TRBJ1-2; a possible D gene is TRBD1 (6 bases). The germline V gene has CDR1 MGHRA and CDR2 YSYEKL. The germline V and J ends were trimmed by 2 bases and 4 bases, with 11 bases remaining between them. The CDR3 has 14 residues.

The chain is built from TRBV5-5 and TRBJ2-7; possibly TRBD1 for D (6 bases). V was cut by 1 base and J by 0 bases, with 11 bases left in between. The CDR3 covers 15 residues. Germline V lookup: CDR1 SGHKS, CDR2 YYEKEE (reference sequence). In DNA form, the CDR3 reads TGTGCCAGCAGCTTGAGACAGGTGAGCTCCTACGAGCAGTACGTC. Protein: CASSLRQVSSYEQYV.

This chain's CDR3 is CASSYTDRGTGEQFF. DNA of the CDR3: TGTGCCAGCAGTTACACGGACAGGGGTACAGGTGAGCAGTTCTTC. The chain carries TRBV6-5 and TRBJ2-1; 9 positions match TRBD1. Germline V gives CDR1 MNHEY, CDR2 SVGAGI. After removal of 2 bases from V and 9 bases from J, the junction contained 8 bases not matched to a gene. The CDR3 loop spans 15 amino acids.

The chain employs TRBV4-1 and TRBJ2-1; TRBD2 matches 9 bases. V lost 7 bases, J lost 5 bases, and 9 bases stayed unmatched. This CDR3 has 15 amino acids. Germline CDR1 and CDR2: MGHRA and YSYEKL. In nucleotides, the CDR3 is TGCGCCAGCACCGCACTAGCGGGCTTCAACAATGAGCAGTTCTTC. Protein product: CASTALAGFNNEQFF.

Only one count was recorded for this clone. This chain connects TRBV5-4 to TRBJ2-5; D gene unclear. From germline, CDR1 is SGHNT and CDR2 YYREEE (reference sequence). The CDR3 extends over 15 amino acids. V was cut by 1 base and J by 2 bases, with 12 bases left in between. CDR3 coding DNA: TGTGCCAGCAGCTTGACGGCCGAGAAACAAGAGACCCAGTACTTC. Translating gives CASSLTAEKQETQYF.

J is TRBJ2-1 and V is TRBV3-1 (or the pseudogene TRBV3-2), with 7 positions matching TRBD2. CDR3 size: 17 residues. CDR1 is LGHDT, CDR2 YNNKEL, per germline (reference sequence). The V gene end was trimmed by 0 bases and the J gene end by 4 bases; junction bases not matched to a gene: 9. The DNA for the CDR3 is TGTGCCAGCAGCCAAGATACGGCTAGCGGTCTGTACAATGAGCAGTTCTTC. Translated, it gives CASSQDTASGLYNEQFF.

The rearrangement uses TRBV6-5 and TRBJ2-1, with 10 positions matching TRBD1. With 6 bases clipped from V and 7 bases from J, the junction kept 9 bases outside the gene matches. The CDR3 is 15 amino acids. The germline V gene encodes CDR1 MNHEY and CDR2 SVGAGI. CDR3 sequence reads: CASSARQGAVNEQFF. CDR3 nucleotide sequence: TGTGCCAGCAGCGCTCGACAGGGGGCTGTGAATGAGCAGTTCTTC.

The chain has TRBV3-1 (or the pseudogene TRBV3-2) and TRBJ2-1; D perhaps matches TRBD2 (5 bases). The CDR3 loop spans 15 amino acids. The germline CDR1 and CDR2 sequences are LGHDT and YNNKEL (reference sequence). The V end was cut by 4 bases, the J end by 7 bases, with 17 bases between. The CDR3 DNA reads TGTGCCAGCAGCCTGGACTCCTTCATGCTGAATGAGCAGTTCTTC. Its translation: CASSLDSFMLNEQFF.

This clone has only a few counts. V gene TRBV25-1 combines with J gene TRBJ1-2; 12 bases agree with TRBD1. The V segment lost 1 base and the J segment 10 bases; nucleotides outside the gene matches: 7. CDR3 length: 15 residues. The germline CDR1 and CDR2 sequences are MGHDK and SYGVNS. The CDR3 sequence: CASSEWDRGRMDYTF. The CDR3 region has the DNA TGTGCCAGCAGTGAATGGGACAGGGGGCGAATGGACTACACCTTC.

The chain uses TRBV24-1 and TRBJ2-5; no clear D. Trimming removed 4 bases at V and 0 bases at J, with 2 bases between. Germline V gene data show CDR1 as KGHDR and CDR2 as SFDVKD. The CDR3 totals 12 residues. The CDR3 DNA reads TGTGCCACCAGTGACTACCAAGAGACCCAGTACTTC. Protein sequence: CATSDYQETQYF.

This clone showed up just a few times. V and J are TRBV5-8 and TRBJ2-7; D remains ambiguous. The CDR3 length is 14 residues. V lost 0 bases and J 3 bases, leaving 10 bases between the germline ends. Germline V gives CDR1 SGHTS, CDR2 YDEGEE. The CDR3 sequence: CASSLGQRLYEQYV. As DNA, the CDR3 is TGTGCCAGCAGCTTGGGACAAAGGCTCTACGAGCAGTACGTC.

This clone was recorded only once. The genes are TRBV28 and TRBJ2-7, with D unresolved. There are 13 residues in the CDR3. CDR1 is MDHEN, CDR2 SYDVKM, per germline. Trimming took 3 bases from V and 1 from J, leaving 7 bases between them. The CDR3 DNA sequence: TGTGCCAGCAGTTTTGGCAGATCCTACGAGCAGTACGTC. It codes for CASSFGRSYEQYV.

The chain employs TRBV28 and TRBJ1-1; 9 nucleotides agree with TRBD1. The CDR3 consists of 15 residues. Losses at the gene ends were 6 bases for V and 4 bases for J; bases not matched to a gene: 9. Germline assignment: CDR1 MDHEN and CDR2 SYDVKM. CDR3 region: CASSGLQGAGTEAFF. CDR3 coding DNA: TGTGCCAGCAGCGGTCTACAGGGGGCTGGCACTGAAGCTTTCTTT.

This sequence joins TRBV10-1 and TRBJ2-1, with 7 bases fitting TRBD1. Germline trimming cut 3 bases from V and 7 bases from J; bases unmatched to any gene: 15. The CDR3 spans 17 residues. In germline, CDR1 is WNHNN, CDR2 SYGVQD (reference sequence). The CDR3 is CASSDPNRGGEGNEQFF. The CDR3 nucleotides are TGCGCCAGCAGTGACCCTAACAGGGGTGGGGAAGGGAATGAGCAGTTCTTC.

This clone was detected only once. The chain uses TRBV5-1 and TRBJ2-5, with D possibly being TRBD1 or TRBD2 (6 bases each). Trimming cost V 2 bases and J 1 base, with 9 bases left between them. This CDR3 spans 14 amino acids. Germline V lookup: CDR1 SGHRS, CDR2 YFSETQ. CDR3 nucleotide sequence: TGCGCCAGCAGCTTAGGGGGGATCCAAGAGACCCAGTACTTC. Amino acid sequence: CASSLGGIQETQYF.

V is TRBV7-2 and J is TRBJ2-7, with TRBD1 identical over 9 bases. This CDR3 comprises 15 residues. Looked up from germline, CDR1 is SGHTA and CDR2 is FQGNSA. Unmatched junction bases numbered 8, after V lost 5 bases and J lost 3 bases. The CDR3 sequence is CASSIAGTGYYEQYV. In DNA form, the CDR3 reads TGTGCCAGCAGCATTGCCGGGACAGGGTACTACGAGCAGTACGTC.

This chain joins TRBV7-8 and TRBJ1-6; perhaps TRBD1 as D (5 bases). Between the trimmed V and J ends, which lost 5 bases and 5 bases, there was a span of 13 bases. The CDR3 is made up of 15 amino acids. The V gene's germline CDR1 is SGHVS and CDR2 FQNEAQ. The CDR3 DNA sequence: TGTGCCAGCAGCGCCCTCGGGGGTAATAATTCACCCCTCCACTTT. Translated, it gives CASSALGGNNSPLHF.

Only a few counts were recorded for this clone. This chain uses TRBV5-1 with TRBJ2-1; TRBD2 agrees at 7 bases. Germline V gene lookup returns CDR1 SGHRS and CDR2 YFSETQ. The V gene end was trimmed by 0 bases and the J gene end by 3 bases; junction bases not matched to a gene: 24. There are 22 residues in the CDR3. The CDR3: CASSLEVGTTRRYGSFYNEQFF. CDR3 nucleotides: TGCGCCAGCAGCTTGGAAGTCGGGACTACCCGCCGATACGGCAGCTTCTACAATGAGCAGTTCTTC.